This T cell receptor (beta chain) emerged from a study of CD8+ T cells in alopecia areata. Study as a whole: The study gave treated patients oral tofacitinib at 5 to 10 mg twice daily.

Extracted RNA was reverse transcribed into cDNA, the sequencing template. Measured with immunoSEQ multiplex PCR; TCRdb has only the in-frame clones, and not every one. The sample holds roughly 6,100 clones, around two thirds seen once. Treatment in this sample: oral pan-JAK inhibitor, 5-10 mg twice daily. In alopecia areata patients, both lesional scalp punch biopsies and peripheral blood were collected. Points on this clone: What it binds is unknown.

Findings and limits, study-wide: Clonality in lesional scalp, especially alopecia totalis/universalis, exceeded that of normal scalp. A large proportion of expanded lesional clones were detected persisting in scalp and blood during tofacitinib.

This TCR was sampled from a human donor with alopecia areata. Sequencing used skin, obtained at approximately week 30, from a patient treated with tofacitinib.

The CDR3 protein is CASSLLTPAKRNEQFF. CDR3 coding DNA: TGTGCCAGCAGCCTCCTAACTCCTGCCAAACGCAATGAGCAGTTCTTC. The gene calls are TRBV7-9 and TRBJ2-1; D remains unclear. Deletions cut 5 bases from V and 6 bases from J, with 20 bases between. The V gene's germline CDR1 is SEHNR and CDR2 FQNEAQ (reference sequence). The CDR3 contains 16 residues.